This TCR beta chain was obtained from a study of human T cells and chemical hapten exposure. This clonotype was detected only a few times. Library preparation tagged each individual cDNA molecule with a unique molecular identifier. MiXCR was run by TCRdb on the RACE reads, yielding one entry per CDR3 protein. There are under 90,000 distinct CDR3 sequences in the sample; 8.6% occur only once, and 1.5% lies in the top ten. Specified time point: healthy volunteer bleed at 6 weeks. The authors extracted total RNA from unfractionated whole blood. The sequenced sample was whole blood. The TCR comes from a male donor in good health. Some clones in this sample may be carry-over from other donors' samples.

The CDR3 nucleotides are TGTGCCAGCAGCCACAGGGGGATCACCGGGGAGCTGTTTTTT. Its translation is CASSHRGITGELFF. The chain joins TRBV7-9 to TRBJ2-2; 8 positions agree with TRBD1. The germline gives CDR1 SEHNR, CDR2 FQNEAQ (reference sequence). CDR3 length: 14 amino acids. Germline trimming cut 5 bases from V and 4 bases from J; bases unmatched to any gene: 3.